The rows below give T cell receptor beta chains drawn from one sample of a study of OX40 agonist ivuxolimab in advanced cancers. Here immunoSEQ multiplex PCR was the method, and the copy in TCRdb shows in-frame clones only, minus some. The sample holds tens of thousands of clones, 75% to 90% seen once. This specimen consisted of CD4+ or CD8+ T cells sorted from blood, obtained in a trial of the OX40 agonist ivuxolimab. The receptor source for this set is an adult with an advanced solid tumor such as melanoma, head and neck, liver or kidney cancer. CDR3s leave out the opening cysteine and the closing phenylalanine or tryptophan.

>TRBV28
ASRNFTVPYGYT
>TRBV5-6
ASSLRALTNYGYT
>TRBV27
ASSLGQGTPLH
>TRBV4-2
ASSLPGTRENTEAF
>TRBV7-2
ASSLEPGTPPQYGYT
>TRBV7-9
ASSSWDSSYEQY
>TRBV6-6
ASSYSSGGTYEQY
>TRBV7-2
ASSPDSSYEQY
>TRBV11-2
ASFISGTEAF
>TRBV5-8
ASSWGARAVLTEAF
>TRBV7-9
ASSFPGQGHYEQY
>TRBV7-9
ASSGGAENEQF
>TRBV27
ASSLGSEFPNYGYT
>TRBV5-1
ASSLARGTGELF
>TRBV5-6
ASSPPDINYNEQF
>TRBV27
ASSSSGTGEGYT
>TRBV27
ASSLGISYEQY
>TRBV13
ASSLVGEPGIRDEKLF
>TRBV6-5
ASSRTYVAPYGYT
>TRBV27
ASSSGVYNEQF
>TRBV19
ASSPDGLGLAF
>TRBV2
ASSEALGGTQETQY
>TRBV5-1
ASSLSTGMNTEAF
>TRBV5-4
ASSFGGSDEQY
>TRBV19
ASSIGGWAYEQY
>TRBV4-2
ASSQDPGAYEQY
>TRBV7-9
ASSPGQGGSETQY
>TRBV27
ASSTLTGALPYSNQPQH
>TRBV4-2
ASSQGGNQPQH
>TRBV15
ATSRVGYEQY
>TRBV4-1
ASSQGTAGGIYEQY
>TRBV5-1
ASSLEGQGGEKLF
>TRBV11-3
ASSKQQWGQGILREQY
>TRBV5-1
ASSSGPPYEQY
>TRBV5-6
ASSLNQGLLAEAF
>TRBV28
ASNKDWAYNEQF
>TRBV19
ASSTGTSGTDTQY
>TRBV4-3
ASSQDSANTGELF
>TRBV27
ASSPGGAFTNTEAF
>TRBV6-6
ASRTPNGYT
>TRBV4-3
ASSQDLANEQF
>TRBV28
ASSLPRGVAGSYEQY
>TRBV10-3
AISESSADSKLESSYNEQF
>TRBV29-1
SVRDRDSYEQY
>TRBV6-4
ASSDSGHQY
>TRBV7-2
ASSLAWDRGIEQY
>TRBV30
AWSDAAGGVGETQY
>TRBV30
AWTVNTEAF